Below are 24 T cell receptor beta chains sequenced from a single sample in a study of cytomegalovirus exposure and HLA in healthy donors. The PCR made use of 60 Vbeta and 13 Jbeta primers. Some clones are missing from TCRdb's copy, which holds only in-frame ones; the method was immunoSEQ multiplex PCR. The sample lists roughly 110,000 clones, under 80% seen once, with 3.5% to 4% in the top ten. The sequencing input was PBMCs. The receptors shown here come from a man between 60 and 75 years old in good health and CMV-seronegative.

The chain is built from TRBV6-5 and TRBJ2-5; 7 nucleotides align to TRBD1. The J segment lost 2 bases and the V segment lost 6 bases, leaving 9 bases of the junction unmatched. The CDR3 consists of 15 residues. CDR1 and CDR2 (germline): MNHEY, SVGAGI. CDR3 DNA sequence: TGTGCCAGCAGAAGACGCAGGGACAGACAAGAGACCCAGTACTTC. This gives the protein CASRRRRDRQETQYF.

DNA for the CDR3: TGTGCCATCAGTGGCGGGACAGGGGGGACCTACGAGCAGTACTTC. Residues: CAISGGTGGTYEQYF. This sequence joins TRBV10-3 and TRBJ2-7; TRBD1 matches at 11 bases. Germline values: CDR1 ENHRY, CDR2 SYGVKD. This CDR3 has 15 amino acids. Trimming cost V 4 bases and J 2 bases; bases outside gene matches: 4.

Points on this clone: The sample has other DNA sequences that encode this CDR3 too. The genes are TRBV5-6 and TRBJ1-3; D not certain. This CDR3 has 15 residues. Germline V lookup: CDR1 SGHDT, CDR2 YYEEEE. V gave up 2 bases and J gave up 0 bases, with 9 bases separating them. The CDR3, as DNA: TGTGCCAGCAGCTTAACCGGTCTCTCTGGAAACACCATATATTTT. Amino acid sequence: CASSLTGLSGNTIYF.

The J gene is TRBJ1-2, the V gene TRBV7-9; a possible D gene is TRBD1 (5 bases). Deletions cut 4 bases from V and 8 bases from J, with 14 bases between. This CDR3 comprises 13 residues. Germline-derived CDR1 and CDR2 are SEHNR and FQNEAQ (reference sequence). The CDR3 DNA follows: TGTGCCAGCAGCTCACCCAGGGTAACAGGCTACACCTTC. Translating it yields CASSSPRVTGYTF.

Of note for this clone: A read error may account for a junction end that differs from germline. Different DNA sequences within this sample yield the same CDR3. CDR3 DNA: TGTGCCAGCAGCTACTCGGGACAGCCTTATGGCTACACCTTC. Translated, it gives CASSYSGQPYGYTF. V and J are TRBV6-5 and TRBJ1-2, with 7 bases that match TRBD1. The CDR3 totals 14 residues. Germline V lookup: CDR1 MNHEY, CDR2 SVGAGI.

The V gene is TRBV28, the J gene TRBJ1-6; 7 positions agree with TRBD1. CDR1 MDHEN and CDR2 SYDVKM come from the germline V gene. CDR3 length: 14 residues. V lost 6 bases to trimming and J lost 7 bases; unmatched junction nucleotides: 6. CDR3 loop: CASRPGQKNSPLHF. The CDR3 DNA reads TGTGCCAGCAGACCGGGACAGAAAAATTCACCCCTCCACTTT.

This clone was detected a few times. This chain links TRBV16 with TRBJ1-5, with a possible D match to TRBD1 (5 bases). Trimming removed 3 bases at V and 3 bases at J, with 9 bases between. The germline CDR1 and CDR2 sequences are KGHSY and FQNENV. This CDR3 contains 14 residues. The CDR3 region has the DNA TGTGCCAGCAGCCATAGCAGGGCCAATCAGCCCCAGCATTTT. As protein: CASSHSRANQPQHF.

The table lists this clone with a count of one. J is TRBJ1-2 and V is TRBV7-5. TRBV7-5 is termed a pseudogene. This CDR3 is 13 amino acids long. The CDR3 spells CVRREVPNYGYTF. The CDR3 nucleotides are TGTGTCAGACGAGAGGTTCCTAACTATGGCTACACCTTC.

The chain couples TRBV5-4 to TRBJ2-5; no definite D call. This CDR3 spans 13 amino acids. The ends were cut back, 0 bases at V and 2 bases at J, with 5 bases in the middle. Germline CDR1 and CDR2: SGHNT and YYREEE (reference sequence). CDR3 DNA: TGTGCCAGCAGCTTGGCCGTTCAAGAGACCCAGTACTTC. This sequence encodes CASSLAVQETQYF.

CDR3 sequence (DNA): TGTGCCAGCAGCAATACGGAGCCCCAGCATTTT. This sequence encodes CASSNTEPQHF. The chain carries TRBV21-1 and TRBJ1-5. TRBV21-1 is a recognized pseudogene. The CDR3 has 11 amino acids.

The chain uses TRBV5-1 and TRBJ1-2; TRBD1 agrees at 9 bases. Per the germline V gene, CDR1 is SGHRS and CDR2 is YFSETQ. CDR3 length: 14 amino acids. With 4 bases clipped from V and 8 bases from J, the junction kept 9 bases outside the gene matches. CDR3: CASSAQQGANGYTF. The CDR3 nucleotides are TGCGCCAGCAGCGCGCAACAGGGGGCCAACGGCTACACCTTC.

The gene calls are TRBV5-1 and TRBJ2-5, with 8 bases matching TRBD2. The CDR3 consists of 14 residues. Germline V gene sequence: CDR1 SGHRS, CDR2 YFSETQ. The J segment lost 5 bases and the V segment lost 4 bases, leaving 7 bases of the junction unmatched. This CDR3 is CASSVPGLGETQYF. The CDR3 DNA sequence: TGCGCCAGCAGCGTTCCGGGACTAGGTGAGACCCAGTACTTC.

The rearrangement joins TRBV7-2 to TRBJ1-1; no definite D call. Trimming took off 3 bases at V and 1 base at J, with 6 bases between the two ends. The CDR3 totals 13 residues. Per germline, CDR1 SGHTA and CDR2 FQGNSA. The CDR3 nucleotides are TGTGCCAGCAGCTTCTCCTGGAACACTGAAGCTTTCTTT. As protein: CASSFSWNTEAFF.

The chain employs TRBV30 and TRBJ2-6, with 7 bases identical to TRBD1. With V trimmed by 3 bases and J by 4 bases, 6 bases remained unmatched. This CDR3 is built from 15 residues. From germline, CDR1 is GTSNPN and CDR2 SVGIG (reference sequence). This CDR3 reads CAWSRGGVGANVLTF. CDR3 DNA: TGTGCCTGGAGCCGAGGGGGCGTCGGGGCCAACGTCCTGACTTTC.

The J gene is TRBJ1-3, the V gene TRBV4-3; the D is unclear. Per the germline V gene, CDR1 is LGHNA and CDR2 is YSLEER. The V end lost 0 bases, the J end lost 0 bases, and 9 bases lay between the germline ends. This CDR3 has 16 residues. The CDR3 nucleotides are TGCGCCAGCAGCCAAGAGTCGGGGTACTCTGGAAACACCATATATTTT. Translating it yields CASSQESGYSGNTIYF.

The V gene is TRBV30, the J gene TRBJ1-1; 8 bases fit TRBD1. Germline trimming cut 2 bases from V and 10 bases from J; bases unmatched to any gene: 3. CDR1 GTSNPN and CDR2 SVGIG come from the germline V gene (reference sequence). This CDR3 region has 11 residues. The CDR3 spells CAWSSDRGAFF. For the CDR3, the DNA is TGTGCCTGGAGTTCCGACAGGGGAGCTTTCTTT.

With regard to this clone: A read error may produce the germline difference seen at one junction end. The rearrangement uses TRBV13 and TRBJ2-1, with D possibly being TRBD1 (5 bases). CDR3 length equals 12 residues. Per germline, CDR1 PRHDT and CDR2 FYEKMQ (reference sequence). The CDR3 reads CASSLRGGEQFF. CDR3 nucleotides: TGTGCTAGCAGCTTAAGGGGTGGCGAGCAGTTCTTC. Looking up the rest from reference TRBV13 and TRBJ2-1 gives the full variable domain: AAGVIQSPRHLIKEKRETATLKCYPIPRHDTVYWYQQGPGQDPQFLISFYEKMQSDKGSIPDRFSAQQFSDYHSELNMSSLELGDSALYFCASSLRGGEQFFGPGTRLTVL.

The chain employs TRBV7-2 and TRBJ2-2; D is unresolved. CDR1 and CDR2 (germline): SGHTA, FQGNSA. The V and J ends lost 1 base and 8 bases respectively, with 8 bases between them. The CDR3 covers 13 residues. The chain's CDR3 is CASSLVAGGELFF. The CDR3 DNA reads as TGTGCCAGCAGCTTAGTAGCCGGAGGGGAGCTGTTTTTT.

This chain links TRBV27 with TRBJ1-6; no clear D. The V gene lost 6 bases and the J gene lost 9 bases, with 12 bases spanning the gap. The CDR3 contains 13 residues. CDR1 is MNHEY, CDR2 SMNVEV, per germline (reference sequence). The CDR3 here is CASSTTDFSPLHF. Written as DNA, the CDR3 is TGTGCCAGCAGCACTACTGATTTTTCACCCCTCCACTTT.

The rearrangement joins TRBV7-9 to TRBJ2-5; D gene uncertain. Germline V gene sequence: CDR1 SEHNR, CDR2 FQNEAQ (reference sequence). V gave up 5 bases and J gave up 5 bases, with 9 bases separating them. CDR3 size: 12 residues. This chain's CDR3 is CASSHPGETQYF. The CDR3 DNA reads as TGTGCCAGCAGCCATCCCGGGGAGACCCAGTACTTC.

The V and J genes are TRBV4-3 and TRBJ2-4; D may be TRBD2 (5 bases). From germline, CDR1 is LGHNA and CDR2 YSLEER. The CDR3 is 15 amino acids. The germline V and J ends were trimmed by 4 bases and 1 base, with 11 bases remaining between them. The CDR3 is CASSLSRDAKNIQYF. CDR3 in DNA: TGCGCCAGCAGCCTTAGCCGGGATGCCAAAAACATTCAGTACTTC.

CDR3 protein: CASSQDFIGRGGIDTQYF. CDR3 bases: TGCGCCAGCAGCCAAGATTTTATAGGGCGGGGGGGCATAGATACGCAGTATTTT. V usage is TRBV4-3 and J usage is TRBJ2-3; TRBD2 agrees at 9 bases. Germline lookup yields CDR1 LGHNA and CDR2 YSLEER. This CDR3 is built from 18 residues. Losses at the gene ends were 0 bases for V and 5 bases for J; bases not matched to a gene: 12.

V and J are TRBV10-3 and TRBJ2-7; 8 nucleotides line up with TRBD1. Germline V lookup: CDR1 ENHRY, CDR2 SYGVKD. Trimming at V came to 3 bases and at J to 6 bases, leaving 7 bases not matched to a gene. The CDR3 sequence is 14 residues long. In DNA form, the CDR3 reads TGTGCCATCAGTGATAGGGGGACAGGTTCCGAGCAGTACGTC. Translated: CAISDRGTGSEQYV.

J is TRBJ2-1 and V is TRBV5-1, with a weak D call TRBD1 (5 bases). Trimming stripped 0 bases from V and 2 bases from J, with 9 bases between. The length of the CDR3 is 15 residues. Germline-derived CDR1 and CDR2 are SGHRS and YFSETQ. Here the CDR3 DNA reads TGCGCCAGCAGCTTGGCGGCAGGGACCTACAATGAGCAGTTCTTC. Protein sequence: CASSLAAGTYNEQFF.